Following are 6 T cell receptor beta chains from one sample sequenced in a study of identical twins. TCRdb reprocessed the 5' RACE reads with MiXCR, giving one entry per CDR3 protein. The table has hundreds of thousands of distinct CDR3 sequences, less than 8% seen once; the top ten hold less than 2.5%. These same records also appear under a second study, on yellow fever vaccine responses in identical twins.

Sequenced: memory (CD45RO+) T cells sorted from blood. The receptor source for this set is a woman between 18 and 30 years old in good health.

There are a few counts of this clonotype. The V and J genes are TRBV19 and TRBJ2-1; TRBD2 aligns across 11 bases. Germline assignment: CDR1 LNHDA and CDR2 SQIVND (reference sequence). With V trimmed by 3 bases and J by 4 bases, 14 bases remained unmatched. This CDR3 is 19 amino acids long. In DNA form, the CDR3 reads TGTGCCAGTAGTATTATGAGGGCGAAGGGACTAGCGGAGTACAATGAGCAGTTCTTC. This codes for CASSIMRAKGLAEYNEQFF.

This clonotype has only a few counts. The V and J genes are TRBV9 and TRBJ1-1, with D possibly matching TRBD1 (6 bases). The CDR3 has 15 residues. The V end lost 0 bases, the J end lost 1 base, and 10 bases lay between the germline ends. CDR1 and CDR2 from the germline V gene are SGDLS and YYNGEE. The CDR3 region is CASSVGGGQNTEAFF. The CDR3 DNA reads as TGTGCCAGCAGCGTAGGAGGGGGGCAGAACACTGAAGCTTTCTTT.

This clonotype has at least ten counts. The gene calls are TRBV7-9 and TRBJ2-7; D is uncertain. Trimming removed 4 bases at V and 4 bases at J, with 14 bases between. CDR3 length equals 14 residues. The germline V gene encodes CDR1 SEHNR and CDR2 FQNEAQ (reference sequence). CDR3 region: CASSSDKVYYEQYF. CDR3 sequence (DNA): TGTGCCAGCAGCTCCGACAAGGTCTATTACGAGCAGTACTTC.

This clonotype was detected only a few times. The chain recombines TRBV24-1 with TRBJ2-5, with 7 bases matching TRBD1. Trimming cost V 1 base and J 3 bases; bases outside gene matches: 7. In germline, CDR1 is KGHDR, CDR2 SFDVKD. The CDR3 contains 16 residues. For the CDR3, the DNA is TGTGCCACCAGTGATTTTACAGGGGCGGACAAAGAGACCCAGTACTTC. Protein: CATSDFTGADKETQYF.

This clonotype was counted ten times or more. This rearrangement joins TRBV10-1 to TRBJ1-1; the D is unclear. The CDR3 is 12 residues long. Germline V gene data show CDR1 as WNHNN and CDR2 as SYGVQD (reference sequence). V was clipped by 4 bases and J by 3 bases, with 6 bases between them. The CDR3 loop reads CASSGTDTEAFF. Written as DNA, the CDR3 is TGCGCCAGCAGTGGCACGGACACTGAAGCTTTCTTT.

The chain is built from TRBV20-1 and TRBJ2-7, with TRBD2 matching 11 bases. Germline trimming cut 3 bases from V and 3 bases from J; bases unmatched to any gene: 10. The CDR3 consists of 16 residues. CDR1 and CDR2 from the germline V gene are DFQATT and SNEGSKA (reference sequence). The CDR3: CSASPTAGLAVYEQYF. The CDR3 DNA reads TGCAGTGCTAGCCCGACGGCGGGACTAGCGGTCTACGAGCAGTACTTC.